Below, one T cell receptor (beta chain) is given with its context. No antigen is known for it. The data are from a study of CD8+CD57+ T cells in acquired aplastic anemia. In the study overall: The study obtained an average of about 3.2 ug of DNA from sorted CD4+ and CD8+ cells. Study-wide results and caveats: The number of CD8+ CDR3 sequences shared by patients and controls was 25 to 35.

The CDR3 totals 13 residues. The V end was cut by 1 base, the J end by 4 bases, with 8 bases between. Germline CDR1 DFQATT, CDR2 SNEGSKA (reference sequence). Investigators profiled TCR beta VDJ and CDR3 from genomic DNA template. TCRdb re-called the reads through MiXCR, storing one row per CDR3 protein. The repertoire has some 140,000 distinct CDR3 sequences, over 50% of them found once; the top ten carry approximately 12%. The authors sequenced patients whose flow cytometry had shown CD8+CD57+ cell expansion. As a group, the patients uniformly had severe acquired aplastic anemia. This receptor was identified in a human donor with aplastic anemia. Material: sorted CD4+, CD8+, or CD8+CD57+ T cells (not recorded which) from PBMCs. V is TRBV20-1 and J is TRBJ1-5; D uncertain. In DNA form, the CDR3 reads TGCAGTGCTAGAGGCGGAGAGAATCAGCCCCAGCATTTT. Its translation: CSARGGENQPQHF.